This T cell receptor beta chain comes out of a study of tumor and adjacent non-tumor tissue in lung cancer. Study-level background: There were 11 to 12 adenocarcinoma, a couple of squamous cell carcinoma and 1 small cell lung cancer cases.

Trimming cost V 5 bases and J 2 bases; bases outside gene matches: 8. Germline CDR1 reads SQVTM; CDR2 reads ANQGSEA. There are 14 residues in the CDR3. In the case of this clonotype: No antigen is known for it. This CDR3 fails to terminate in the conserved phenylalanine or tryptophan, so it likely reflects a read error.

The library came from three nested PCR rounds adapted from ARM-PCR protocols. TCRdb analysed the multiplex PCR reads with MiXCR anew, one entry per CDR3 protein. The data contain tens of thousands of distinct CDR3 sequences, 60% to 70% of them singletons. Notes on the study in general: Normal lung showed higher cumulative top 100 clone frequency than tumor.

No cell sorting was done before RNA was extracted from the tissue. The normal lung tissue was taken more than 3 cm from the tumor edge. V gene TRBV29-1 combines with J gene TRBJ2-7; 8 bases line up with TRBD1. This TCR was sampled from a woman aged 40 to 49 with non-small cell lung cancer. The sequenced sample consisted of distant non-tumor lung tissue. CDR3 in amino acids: CSVYDRGGTYEQYL. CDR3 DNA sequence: TGCAGCGTTTATGACAGGGGAGGAACCTACGAGCAGTACTTA.